The clone carrying this T cell receptor beta chain was counted ten times or more. Antigen: not known. The entry originates in a study of CD8 T cells in ankylosing spondylitis. Study-wide findings and caveats: Reportedly, matched ankylosing spondylitis synovial fluid was significantly enriched for disease-linked clones.

The CDR3 totals 15 residues. V gave up 5 bases and J gave up 6 bases; unmatched junction bases: 12. Using quantitative 5'-RACE with molecular barcodes, the authors made TCR beta libraries. Using its own MiXCR run on the 5' RACE reads, TCRdb lists one record per CDR3 protein. The sample holds about 240,000 distinct CDR3 sequences, more than 9% seen once. Sequencing was performed on blood, either unsorted or a sorted T cell fraction (not recorded which). This receptor was taken from a male donor with ankylosing spondylitis or in good health (not recorded which). J is TRBJ1-2 and V is TRBV12-3 or TRBV12-4, with 7 bases that match TRBD1. The CDR3 spells CASSTTRKQGHGYTF. CDR3 DNA: TGTGCCAGCAGTACAACCCGCAAACAGGGGCATGGCTACACCTTC.